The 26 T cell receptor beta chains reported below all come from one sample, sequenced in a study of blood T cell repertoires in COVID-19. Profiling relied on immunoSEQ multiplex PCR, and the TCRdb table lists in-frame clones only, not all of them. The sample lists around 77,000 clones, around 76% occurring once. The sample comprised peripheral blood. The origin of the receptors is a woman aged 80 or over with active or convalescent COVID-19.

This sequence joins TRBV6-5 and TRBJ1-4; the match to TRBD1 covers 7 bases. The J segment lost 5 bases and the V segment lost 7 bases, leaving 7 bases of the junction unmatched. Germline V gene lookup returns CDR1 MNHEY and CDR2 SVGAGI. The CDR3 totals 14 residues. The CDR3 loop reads CASKEGTDNEKLFF. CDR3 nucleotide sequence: TGTGCCAGCAAAGAAGGGACAGACAATGAAAAACTGTTTTTT.

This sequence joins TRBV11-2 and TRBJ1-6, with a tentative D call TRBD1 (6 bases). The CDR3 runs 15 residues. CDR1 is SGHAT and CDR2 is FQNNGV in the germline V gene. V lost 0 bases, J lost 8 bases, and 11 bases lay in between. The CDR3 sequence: CASSLEYRADSPLHF. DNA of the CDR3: TGTGCCAGCAGCTTAGAATACAGGGCTGATTCACCCCTCCACTTT.

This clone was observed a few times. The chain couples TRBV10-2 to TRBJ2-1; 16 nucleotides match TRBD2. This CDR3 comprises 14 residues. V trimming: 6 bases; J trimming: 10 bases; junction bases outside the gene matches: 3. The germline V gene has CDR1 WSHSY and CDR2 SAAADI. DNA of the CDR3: TGCGCCAGCAGAAAGGGACTAGCGGGGGGGGAGCAGTTCTTC. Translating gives CASRKGLAGGEQFF.

The CDR3 sequence: CASSQGGQLNTEAFF. The CDR3 nucleotides are TGTGCCAGCTCACAGGGGGGACAGCTGAACACTGAAGCTTTCTTT. This chain joins TRBV18 and TRBJ1-1; 7 positions agree with TRBD1. The CDR3 runs to 15 residues. The V gene's germline CDR1 is KGHSH and CDR2 LQKENI. The V gene end was trimmed by 4 bases and the J gene end by 0 bases; junction bases not matched to a gene: 5.

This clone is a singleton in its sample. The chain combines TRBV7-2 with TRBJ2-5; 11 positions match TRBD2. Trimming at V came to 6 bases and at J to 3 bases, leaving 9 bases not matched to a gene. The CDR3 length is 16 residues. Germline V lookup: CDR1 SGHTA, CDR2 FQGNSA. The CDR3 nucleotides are TGTGCCAGCAGATTTAGCGGGGGGGCGGGAAAAGAGACCCAGTACTTC. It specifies CASRFSGGAGKETQYF.

DNA of the CDR3: TGTGCCAGCACTAAGGTAGGACAGGGGGCATACGAGCAGTACTTC. It codes for CASTKVGQGAYEQYF. This chain joins TRBV27 and TRBJ2-7; 11 positions agree with TRBD1. Germline values: CDR1 MNHEY, CDR2 SMNVEV (reference sequence). The CDR3 contains 15 residues. Unmatched junction bases numbered 9, after V lost 7 bases and J lost 4 bases.

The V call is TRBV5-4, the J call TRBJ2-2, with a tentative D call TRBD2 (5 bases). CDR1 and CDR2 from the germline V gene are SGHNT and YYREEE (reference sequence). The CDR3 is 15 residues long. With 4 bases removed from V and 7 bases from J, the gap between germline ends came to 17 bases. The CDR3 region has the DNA TGTGCCAGCAGCAGCAATGGACTCCATAGCGGGGAGCTGTTTTTT. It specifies CASSSNGLHSGELFF.

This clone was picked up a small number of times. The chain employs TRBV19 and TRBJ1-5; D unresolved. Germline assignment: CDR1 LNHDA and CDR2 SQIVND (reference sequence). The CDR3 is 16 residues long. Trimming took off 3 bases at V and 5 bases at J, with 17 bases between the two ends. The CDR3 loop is CASSMIRMSRDQPQHF. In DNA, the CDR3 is TGTGCCAGTAGTATGATTAGAATGAGTAGAGATCAGCCCCAGCATTTT.

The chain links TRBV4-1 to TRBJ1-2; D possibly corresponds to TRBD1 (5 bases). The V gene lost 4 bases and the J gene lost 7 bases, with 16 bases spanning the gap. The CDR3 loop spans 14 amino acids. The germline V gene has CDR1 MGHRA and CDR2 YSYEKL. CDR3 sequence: CASSRILDITGYTF. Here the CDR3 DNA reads TGCGCCAGCAGCCGAATACTGGACATCACTGGCTACACCTTC.

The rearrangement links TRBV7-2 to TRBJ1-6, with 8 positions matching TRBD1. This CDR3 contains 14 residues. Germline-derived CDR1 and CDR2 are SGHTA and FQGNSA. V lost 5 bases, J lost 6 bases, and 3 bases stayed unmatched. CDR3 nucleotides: TGTGCCAGCAGCAGGACAGGGTTTAATTCACCCCTCCACTTT. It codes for CASSRTGFNSPLHF.

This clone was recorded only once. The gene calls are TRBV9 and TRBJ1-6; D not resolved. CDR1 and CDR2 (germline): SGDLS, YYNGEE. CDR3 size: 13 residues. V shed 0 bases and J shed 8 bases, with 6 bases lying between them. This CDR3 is CASSVGPDSPLHF. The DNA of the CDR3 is TGTGCCAGCAGCGTAGGCCCAGATTCACCCCTCCACTTT.

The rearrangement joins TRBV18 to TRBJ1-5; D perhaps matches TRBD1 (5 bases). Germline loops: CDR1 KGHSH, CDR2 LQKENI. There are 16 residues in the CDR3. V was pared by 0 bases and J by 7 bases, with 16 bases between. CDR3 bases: TGTGCCAGCTCACCACCGGGGGGGGACTCAAGGCAGCCCCAGCATTTT. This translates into CASSPPGGDSRQPQHF.

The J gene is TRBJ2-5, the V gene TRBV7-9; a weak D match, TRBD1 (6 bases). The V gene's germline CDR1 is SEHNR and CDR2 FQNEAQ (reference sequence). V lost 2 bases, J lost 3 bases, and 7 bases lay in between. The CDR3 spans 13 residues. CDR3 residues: CASSLNREETQYF. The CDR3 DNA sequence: TGTGCCAGCAGCTTAAACAGGGAAGAGACCCAGTACTTC. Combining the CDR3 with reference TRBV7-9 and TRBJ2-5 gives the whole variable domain DTGVSQNPRHKITKRGQNVTFRCDPISEHNRLYWYRQTLGQGPEFLTYFQNEAQLEKSRLLSDRFSAERPKGSFSTLEIQRTEQGDSAMYLCASSLNREETQYFGPGTRLLVL.

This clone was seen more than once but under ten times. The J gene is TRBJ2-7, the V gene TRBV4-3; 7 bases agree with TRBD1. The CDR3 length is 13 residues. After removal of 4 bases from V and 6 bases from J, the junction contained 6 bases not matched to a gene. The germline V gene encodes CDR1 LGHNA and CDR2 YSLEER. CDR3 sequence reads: CASSPTGSREQYF. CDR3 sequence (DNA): TGCGCCAGCAGCCCGACAGGGTCTCGCGAGCAGTACTTC.

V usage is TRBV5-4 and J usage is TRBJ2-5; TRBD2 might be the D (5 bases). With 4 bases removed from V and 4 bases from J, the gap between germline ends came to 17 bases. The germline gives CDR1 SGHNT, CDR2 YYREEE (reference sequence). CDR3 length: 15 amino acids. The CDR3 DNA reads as TGTGCCAGCAGCCCACAAGGTGGAGGTGGAGAGACCCAGTACTTC. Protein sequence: CASSPQGGGGETQYF. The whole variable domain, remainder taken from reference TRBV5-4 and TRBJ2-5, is ETGVTQSPTHLIKTRGQQVTLRCSSQSGHNTVSWYQQALGQGPQFIFQYYREEENGRGNFPPRFSGLQFPNYSSELNVNALELDDSALYLCASSPQGGGGETQYFGPGTRLLVL.

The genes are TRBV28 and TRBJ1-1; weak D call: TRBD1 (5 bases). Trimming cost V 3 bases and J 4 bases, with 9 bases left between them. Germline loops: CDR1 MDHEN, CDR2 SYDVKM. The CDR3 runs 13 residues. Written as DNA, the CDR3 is TGTGCCAGCAGTTTCGGGAGGGGCACTGAAGCTTTCTTT. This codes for CASSFGRGTEAFF.

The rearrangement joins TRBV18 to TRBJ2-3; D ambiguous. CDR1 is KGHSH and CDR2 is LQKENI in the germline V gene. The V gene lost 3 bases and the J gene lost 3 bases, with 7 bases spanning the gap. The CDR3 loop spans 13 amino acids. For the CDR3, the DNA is TGTGCCAGCTCACCTAAGAGAACAGATACGCAGTATTTT. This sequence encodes CASSPKRTDTQYF.

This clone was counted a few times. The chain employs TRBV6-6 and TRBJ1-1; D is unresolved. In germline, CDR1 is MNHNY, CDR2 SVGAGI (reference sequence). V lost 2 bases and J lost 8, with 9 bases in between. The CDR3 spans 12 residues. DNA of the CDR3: TGTGCCAGCAGTTACGCCATACTAGAAGCTTTCTTT. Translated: CASSYAILEAFF.

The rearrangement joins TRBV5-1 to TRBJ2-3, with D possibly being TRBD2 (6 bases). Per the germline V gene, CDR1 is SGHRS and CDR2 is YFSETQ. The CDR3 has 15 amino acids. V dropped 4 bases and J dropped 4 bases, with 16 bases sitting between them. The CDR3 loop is CASSRTRENPDTQYF. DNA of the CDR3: TGCGCCAGCAGCAGGACGCGGGAAAACCCAGATACGCAGTATTTT. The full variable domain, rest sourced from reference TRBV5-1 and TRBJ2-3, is KAGVTQTPRYLIKTRGQQVTLSCSPISGHRSVSWYQQTPGQGLQFLFEYFSETQRNKGNFPGRFSGRQFSNSRSEMNVSTLELGDSALYLCASSRTRENPDTQYFGPGTRLTVL.

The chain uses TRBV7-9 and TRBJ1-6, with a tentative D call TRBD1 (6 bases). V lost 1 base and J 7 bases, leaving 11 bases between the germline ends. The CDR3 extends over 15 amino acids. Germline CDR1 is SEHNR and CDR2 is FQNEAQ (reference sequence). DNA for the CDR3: TGTGCCAGCAGCTTAGGAGGGGGTGCCAATTCACCCCTCCACTTT. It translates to CASSLGGGANSPLHF.

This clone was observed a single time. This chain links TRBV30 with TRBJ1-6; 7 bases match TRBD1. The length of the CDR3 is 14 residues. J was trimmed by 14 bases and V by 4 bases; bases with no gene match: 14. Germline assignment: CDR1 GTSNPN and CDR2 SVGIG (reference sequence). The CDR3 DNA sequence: TGTGCCTGGACCGGGACAGAGGGCCCTTGGGCCCTCCACTTT. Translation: CAWTGTEGPWALHF. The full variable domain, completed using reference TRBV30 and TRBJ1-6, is SQTIHQWPATLVQPVGSPLSLECTVEGTSNPNLYWYRQAAGRGLQLLFYSVGIGQISSEVPQNLSASRPQDRQFILSSKKLLLSDSGFYLCAWTGTEGPWALHFGNGTRLTVT.

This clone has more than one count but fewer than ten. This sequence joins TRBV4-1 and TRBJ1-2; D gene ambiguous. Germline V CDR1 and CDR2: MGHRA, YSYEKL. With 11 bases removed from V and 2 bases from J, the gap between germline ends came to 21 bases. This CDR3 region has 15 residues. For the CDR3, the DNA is TGCGCCCCCCGCCACGACTCCCGGGAGAACTATGGCTACACCTTC. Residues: CAPRHDSRENYGYTF.

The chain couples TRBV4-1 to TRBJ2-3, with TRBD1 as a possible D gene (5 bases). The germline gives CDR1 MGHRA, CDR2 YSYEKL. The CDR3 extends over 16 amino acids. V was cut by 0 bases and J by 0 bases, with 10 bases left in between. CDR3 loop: CASSQEWGSSTDTQYF. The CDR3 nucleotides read TGCGCCAGCAGCCAAGAGTGGGGCTCTAGCACAGATACGCAGTATTTT.

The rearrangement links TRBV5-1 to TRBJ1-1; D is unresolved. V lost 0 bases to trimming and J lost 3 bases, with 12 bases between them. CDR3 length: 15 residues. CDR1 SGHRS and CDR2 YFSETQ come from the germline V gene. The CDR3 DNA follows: TGCGCCAGCAGCTTGGCCGGGGAAGGCCACACTGAAGCTTTCTTT. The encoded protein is CASSLAGEGHTEAFF.

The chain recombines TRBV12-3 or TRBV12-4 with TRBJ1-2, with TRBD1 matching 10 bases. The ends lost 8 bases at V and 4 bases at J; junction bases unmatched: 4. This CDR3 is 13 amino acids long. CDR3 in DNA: TGTGCCAGCGGGGACAGGGGAACCTATGGCTACACCTTC. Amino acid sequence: CASGDRGTYGYTF.

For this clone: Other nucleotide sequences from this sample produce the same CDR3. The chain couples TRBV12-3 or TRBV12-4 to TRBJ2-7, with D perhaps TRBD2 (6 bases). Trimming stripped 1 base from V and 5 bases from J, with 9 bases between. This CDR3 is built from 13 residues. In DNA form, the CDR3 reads TGTGCCAGCAGTTTAGTCGGGGGTAACGAGCAGTACTTC. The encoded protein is CASSLVGGNEQYF.